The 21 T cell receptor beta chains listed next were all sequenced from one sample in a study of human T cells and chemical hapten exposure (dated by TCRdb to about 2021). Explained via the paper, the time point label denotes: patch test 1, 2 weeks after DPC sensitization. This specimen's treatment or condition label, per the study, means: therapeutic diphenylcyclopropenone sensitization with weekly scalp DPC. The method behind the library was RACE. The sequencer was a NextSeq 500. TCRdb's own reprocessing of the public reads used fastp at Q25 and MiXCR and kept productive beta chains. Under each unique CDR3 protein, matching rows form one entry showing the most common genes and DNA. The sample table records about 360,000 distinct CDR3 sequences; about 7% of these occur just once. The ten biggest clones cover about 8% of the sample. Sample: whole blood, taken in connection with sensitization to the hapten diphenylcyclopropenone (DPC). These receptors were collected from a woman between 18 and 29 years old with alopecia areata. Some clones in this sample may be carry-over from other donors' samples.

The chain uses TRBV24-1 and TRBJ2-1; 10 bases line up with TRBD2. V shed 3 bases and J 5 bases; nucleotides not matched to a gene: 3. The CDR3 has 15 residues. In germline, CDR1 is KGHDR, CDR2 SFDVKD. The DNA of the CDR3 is TGTGCCACCAGTGATATAGCGGGGGGCCACAATGAGCAGTTCTTC. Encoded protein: CATSDIAGGHNEQFF.

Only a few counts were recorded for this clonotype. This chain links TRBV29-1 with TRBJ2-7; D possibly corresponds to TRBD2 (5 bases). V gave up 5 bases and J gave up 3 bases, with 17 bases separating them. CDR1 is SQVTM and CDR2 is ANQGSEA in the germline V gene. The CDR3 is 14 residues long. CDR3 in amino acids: CSVTENGVNYEQYF. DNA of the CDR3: TGCAGCGTTACGGAGAACGGGGTGAACTACGAGCAGTACTTC.

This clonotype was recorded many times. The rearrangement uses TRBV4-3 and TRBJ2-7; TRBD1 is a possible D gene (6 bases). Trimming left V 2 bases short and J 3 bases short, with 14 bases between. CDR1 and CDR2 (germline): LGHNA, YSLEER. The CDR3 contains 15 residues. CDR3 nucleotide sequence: TGCGCCAGCAGCCAACTCGGGGACACTAGCTACGAGCAGTACTTC. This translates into CASSQLGDTSYEQYF.

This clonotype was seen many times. The CDR3: CAVQPPGLDTQYF. The CDR3 nucleotides read TGTGCCGTCCAGCCTCCGGGACTAGATACGCAGTATTTT. This sequence joins TRBV10-3 and TRBJ2-3, with a tentative D call TRBD2 (6 bases). The CDR3 has 13 amino acids. Germline assignment: CDR1 ENHRY and CDR2 SYGVKD. The ends were cut back, 11 bases at V and 5 bases at J, with 17 bases in the middle.

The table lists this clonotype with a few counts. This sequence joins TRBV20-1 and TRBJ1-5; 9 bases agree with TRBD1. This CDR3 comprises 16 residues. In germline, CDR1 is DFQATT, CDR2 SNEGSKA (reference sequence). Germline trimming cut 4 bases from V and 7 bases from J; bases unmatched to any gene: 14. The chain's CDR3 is CSATRGDRQGGQPQHF. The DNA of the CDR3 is TGCAGTGCTACCAGAGGGGACCGACAGGGGGGACAGCCCCAGCATTTT.

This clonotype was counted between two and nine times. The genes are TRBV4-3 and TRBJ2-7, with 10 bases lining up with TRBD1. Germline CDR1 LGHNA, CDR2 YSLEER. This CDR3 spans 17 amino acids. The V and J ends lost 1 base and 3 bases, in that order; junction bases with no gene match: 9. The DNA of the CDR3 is TGCGCCAGCAGCCAAGTGTACTCCGGGACAGGGGTCTACGAGCAGTACTTC. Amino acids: CASSQVYSGTGVYEQYF.

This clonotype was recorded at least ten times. The DNA for the CDR3 is TGTGCCAGCAGCCAAGATTTAGGCGGTCAAGAGACCCAGTACTTC. Translated: CASSQDLGGQETQYF. The gene calls are TRBV4-2 and TRBJ2-5, with D hard to call. The CDR3 contains 15 residues. Per germline, CDR1 LGHNA and CDR2 YNFKEQ. V lost 0 bases and J 2 bases, leaving 10 bases between the germline ends.

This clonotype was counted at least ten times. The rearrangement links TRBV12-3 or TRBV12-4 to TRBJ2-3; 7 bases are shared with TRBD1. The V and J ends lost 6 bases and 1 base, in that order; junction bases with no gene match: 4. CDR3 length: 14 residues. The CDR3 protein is CASRAGQGTDTQYF. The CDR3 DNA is TGTGCCAGCAGGGCCGGACAGGGCACAGATACGCAGTATTTT.

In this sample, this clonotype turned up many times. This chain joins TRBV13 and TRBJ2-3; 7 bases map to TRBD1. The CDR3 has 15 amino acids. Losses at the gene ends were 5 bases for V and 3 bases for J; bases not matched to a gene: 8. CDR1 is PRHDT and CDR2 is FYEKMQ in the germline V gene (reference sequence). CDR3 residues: CASSTRDSLTDTQYF. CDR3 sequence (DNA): TGTGCCAGCAGCACCCGGGACAGCCTAACAGATACGCAGTATTTT.

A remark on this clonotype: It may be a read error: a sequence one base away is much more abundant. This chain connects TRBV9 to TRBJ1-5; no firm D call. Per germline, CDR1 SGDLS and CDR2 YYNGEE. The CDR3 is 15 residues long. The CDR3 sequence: CATSSSGEGNQPQHF. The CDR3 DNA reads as TGTGCCACCAGCTCATCCGGGGAAGGCAATCAGCCCCAGCATTTT.

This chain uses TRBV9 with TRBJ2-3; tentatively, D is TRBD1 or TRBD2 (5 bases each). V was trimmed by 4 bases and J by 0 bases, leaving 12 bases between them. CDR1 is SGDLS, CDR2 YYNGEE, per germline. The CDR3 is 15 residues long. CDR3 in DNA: TGTGCCAGCAGCTTACCGGGACGGAGCACAGATACGCAGTATTTT. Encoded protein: CASSLPGRSTDTQYF.

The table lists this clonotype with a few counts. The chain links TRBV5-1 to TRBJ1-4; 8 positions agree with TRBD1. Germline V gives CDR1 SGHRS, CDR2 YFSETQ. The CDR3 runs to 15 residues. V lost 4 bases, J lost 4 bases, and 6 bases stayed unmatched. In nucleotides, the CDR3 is TGCGCCAGCAGCACAAGGACAGGGATTAATGAAAAACTGTTTTTT. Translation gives CASSTRTGINEKLFF.

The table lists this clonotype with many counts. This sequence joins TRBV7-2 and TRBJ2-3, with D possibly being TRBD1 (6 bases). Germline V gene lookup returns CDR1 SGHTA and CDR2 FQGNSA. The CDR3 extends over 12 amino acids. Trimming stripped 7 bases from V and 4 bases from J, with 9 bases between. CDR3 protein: CASMTGPDTQYF. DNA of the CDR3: TGTGCCAGCATGACAGGCCCAGATACGCAGTATTTT. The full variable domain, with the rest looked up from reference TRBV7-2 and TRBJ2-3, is GAGVSQSPSNKVTEKGKDVELRCDPISGHTALYWYRQSLGQGLEFLIYFQGNSAPDKSGLPSDRFSAERTGGSVSTLTIQRTQQEDSAVYLCASMTGPDTQYFGPGTRLTVL.

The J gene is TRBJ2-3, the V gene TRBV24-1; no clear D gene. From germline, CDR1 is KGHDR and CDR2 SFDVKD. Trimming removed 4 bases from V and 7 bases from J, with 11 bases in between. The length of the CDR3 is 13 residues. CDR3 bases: TGTGCCACCAGTGACCCCAACCCGAATACGCAGTATTTT. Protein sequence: CATSDPNPNTQYF.

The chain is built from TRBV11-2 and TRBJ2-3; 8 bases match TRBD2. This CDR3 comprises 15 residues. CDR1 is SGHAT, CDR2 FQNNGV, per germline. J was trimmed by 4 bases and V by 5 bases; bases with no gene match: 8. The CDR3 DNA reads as TGTGCCAGCAGCCTCTTGACGGGGGGGTCAGATACGCAGTATTTT. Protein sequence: CASSLLTGGSDTQYF. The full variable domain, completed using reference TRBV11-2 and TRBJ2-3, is EAGVAQSPRYKIIEKRQSVAFWCNPISGHATLYWYQQILGQGPKLLIQFQNNGVVDDSQLPKDRFSAERLKGVDSTLKIQPAKLEDSAVYLCASSLLTGGSDTQYFGPGTRLTVL.

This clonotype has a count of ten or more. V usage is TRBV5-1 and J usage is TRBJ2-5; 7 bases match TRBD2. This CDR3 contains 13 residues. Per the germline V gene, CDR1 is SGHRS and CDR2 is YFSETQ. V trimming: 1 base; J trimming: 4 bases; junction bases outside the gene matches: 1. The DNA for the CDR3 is TGCGCCAGCAGCTTGACTAGCGTAGAGACCCAGTACTTC. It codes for CASSLTSVETQYF.

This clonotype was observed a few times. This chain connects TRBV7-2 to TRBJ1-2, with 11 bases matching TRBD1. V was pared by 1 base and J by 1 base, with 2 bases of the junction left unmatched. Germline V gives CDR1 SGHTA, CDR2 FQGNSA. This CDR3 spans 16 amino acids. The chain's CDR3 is CASSLVGQGGNYGYTF. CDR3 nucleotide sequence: TGTGCCAGCAGCTTAGTGGGACAGGGGGGTAACTATGGCTACACCTTC. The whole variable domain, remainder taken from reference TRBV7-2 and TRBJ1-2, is GAGVSQSPSNKVTEKGKDVELRCDPISGHTALYWYRQSLGQGLEFLIYFQGNSAPDKSGLPSDRFSAERTGGSVSTLTIQRTQQEDSAVYLCASSLVGQGGNYGYTFGSGTRLTVV.

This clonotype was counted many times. CDR3 loop: CASRAPGLAADTQYF. CDR3 DNA sequence: TGTGCCAGCAGGGCCCCGGGACTAGCAGCAGATACGCAGTATTTT. J is TRBJ2-3 and V is TRBV2, with TRBD2 identical over 9 bases. V trimming: 6 bases; J trimming: 4 bases; junction bases outside the gene matches: 8. Germline assignment: CDR1 SNHLY and CDR2 FYNNEI. CDR3 length: 15 residues. The complete variable domain, with remaining parts taken from reference TRBV2 and TRBJ2-3, reads EPEVTQTPSHQVTQMGQEVILRCVPISNHLYFYWYRQILGQKVEFLVSFYNNEISEKSEIFDDQFSVERPDGSNFTLKIRSTKLEDSAMYFCASRAPGLAADTQYFGPGTRLTVL.

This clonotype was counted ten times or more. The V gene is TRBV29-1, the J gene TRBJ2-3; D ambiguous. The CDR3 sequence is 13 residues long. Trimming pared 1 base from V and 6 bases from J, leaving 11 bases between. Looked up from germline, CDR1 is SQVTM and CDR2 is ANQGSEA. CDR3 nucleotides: TGCAGCGTTGAAGCAGAACCTGACGATACGCAGTATTTT. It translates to CSVEAEPDDTQYF.

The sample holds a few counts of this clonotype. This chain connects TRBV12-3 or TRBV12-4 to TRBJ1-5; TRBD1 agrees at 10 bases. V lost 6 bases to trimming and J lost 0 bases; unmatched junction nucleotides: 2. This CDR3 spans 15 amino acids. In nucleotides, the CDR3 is TGTGCCAGCAGGACAGGGGGCAGTAGCAATCAGCCCCAGCATTTT. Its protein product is CASRTGGSSNQPQHF.

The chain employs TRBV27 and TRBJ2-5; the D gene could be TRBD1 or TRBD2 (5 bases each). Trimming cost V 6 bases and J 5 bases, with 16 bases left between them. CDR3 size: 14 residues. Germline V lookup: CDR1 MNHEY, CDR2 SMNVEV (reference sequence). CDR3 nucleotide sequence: TGTGCCAGCAGCCACTCGGGGCCGGAGGAGACCCAGTACTTC. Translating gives CASSHSGPEETQYF.